This is a list of T cell receptor beta chains from one sample in a study of blood T cell repertoires in COVID-19. The protocol was immunoSEQ multiplex PCR, while the TCRdb copy is restricted to in-frame clones and leaves out a portion. This sample has 97,000 or so clones, with approximately 90% found just once. Sequenced material: peripheral blood. These receptors were collected from a man aged 50 to 60 with acute or convalescent COVID-19. CDR3s include the opening cysteine and the closing phenylalanine or tryptophan. D genes are given only for firm matches. Where a row states a size, it is once, few, many or the class of an expanded clone; other rows omit it.

d_call	clone_size	v_call	j_call	cdr3_nt	cdr3_aa
.	.	TRBV6-5	TRBJ1-1	TGTGCCAGCAGTTACAAAGGAGAGAACACTGAAGCTTTCTTT	CASSYKGENTEAFF
.	.	TRBV18	TRBJ2-1	TGTGCCAGCTCACCGGACTTGGAGCAGTTCTTC	CASSPDLEQFF
.	.	TRBV24-1	TRBJ1-5	TGTGCCACCGCCAATGGGCCTTTGCAGCCCCAGCATTTT	CATANGPLQPQHF
TRBD2	.	TRBV27	TRBJ2-3	TGTGCCAGCAGTTTTGCACCAACCCAAGCGGGAAGAGATACGCAGTATTTT	CASSFAPTQAGRDTQYF
.	once	TRBV6-5	TRBJ1-5	TGTGCCAGCAGTTACTCGAACCAGGGTAGGCAGCCCCAGCATTTT	CASSYSNQGRQPQHF
TRBD1	.	TRBV5-6	TRBJ2-7	TGTGCCAGCAGCTTGACAGGGGTCTACGAGCAGTACTTC	CASSLTGVYEQYF
TRBD1	.	TRBV11-2	TRBJ1-4	TGTGCCAGCAGCTTAGACGTTACAGGGGTAGGGGAAAAACTGTTTTTT	CASSLDVTGVGEKLFF
.	.	TRBV12-5	TRBJ1-6	TGTGCTAGTGCCGGGGGGGGCACGGGGGCTAATTCACCCCTCCACTTT	CASAGGGTGANSPLHF
.	.	TRBV29-1	TRBJ2-5	TGCAGCGTTGAAGGAGGCTCCCTGAGCTTGGAGACCCAGTACTTC	CSVEGGSLSLETQYF
TRBD1	.	TRBV5-1	TRBJ2-5	TGCGCCAGCCGAATTACGGGGACAGGGCAAGGAGAGACCCAGTACTTC	CASRITGTGQGETQYF